Given below is one T cell receptor (beta chain) in context. Its target is unknown. Germline V gene data show CDR1 as SGHAT and CDR2 as FQNNGV. V lost 4 bases to trimming and J lost 2 bases; unmatched junction nucleotides: 9. This CDR3 contains 19 residues. These data belong to a study of cytomegalovirus exposure and HLA in healthy donors. Study-wide background: Earlier findings included some 120 million unique TCR beta sequences obtained from about 180 million T cells.

Overall study findings and caveats: A prior analysis recorded that most TCR beta V segments were productive about 90% or about 30% of the time. Presence/absence analyses supposed approximately even sequencing depth among donors.

Primers included in the PCR were 60 Vbeta and 13 Jbeta primers. Only in-frame clones appear in the TCRdb table, and some are missing; sequencing was by immunoSEQ multiplex PCR. The table has roughly 180,000 clones, 76% seen once; the top ten hold 2% to 3%. V and J are TRBV11-2 and TRBJ2-1; 15 nucleotides line up with TRBD2. The sample was PBMCs. This TCR was sampled from a woman aged 25 to 39 in good health and CMV-seropositive. CDR3 in DNA: TGTGCCAGCAGCTCCCCGGGACTAGCGGGGGGCCCGCCCTACAATGAGCAGTTCTTC. Translated: CASSSPGLAGGPPYNEQFF.